The T cell receptor beta chain under discussion was sequenced for a study of cytomegalovirus exposure and HLA in healthy donors. Study in general: A previous analysis identified 100 million or so unique TCR beta sequences derived from 180 million or so T cells.

Amplification used 60 Vbeta primers and 13 Jbeta primers. Assay used: immunoSEQ multiplex PCR; TCRdb lists only in-frame clones, some missing. Among roughly 140,000 clones, less than 85% were seen once, and the ten largest hold under 7.5%. Regarding this clone: What it recognizes is unknown.

Study findings and constraints: Analysis performed later found roughly 18,000 TCR beta sequences associated with HLA alleles at 0.05 false discovery rate. Most TCR sequences proved rare, with some public TCRs found in many donors.

In germline, CDR1 is SGHAT, CDR2 FQDESV (reference sequence). After removal of 1 base from V and 2 bases from J, the junction contained 1 base not matched to a gene. This CDR3 has 14 residues. The receptor was derived from a woman aged 50 to 60 in good health and CMV-seropositive. Sequencing input: PBMCs. V and J are TRBV11-1 and TRBJ2-7, with TRBD1 matching 8 bases. CDR3 in amino acids: CASSLGTGTYEQYF. The CDR3 DNA follows: TGTGCCAGCAGCTTAGGGACAGGGACCTACGAGCAGTACTTC.